This TCR beta chain stems from a study of T-cell memory formation after mild COVID-19. Germline values: CDR1 SGHRS, CDR2 YFSETQ. This CDR3 contains 15 residues. V was pared by 4 bases and J by 6 bases, with 13 bases of the junction left unmatched. TCRdb used MiXCR to reprocess the 5' RACE reads, holding one entry per CDR3 protein. Of approximately 250,000 distinct CDR3 sequences detected, roughly 17% appear once; the ten largest clones hold roughly 23%. The table lists this clonotype with a few counts. What it binds is not known. Study-wide findings and caveats: Contracting CD4+ clones were located mainly in CM and EM, and CD8+ clones in EMRA. Among clones contracting day 15 to 85, CD4/CD8 was balanced, whereas later expanders leaned CD4+. The appearance of some responding clones in pre-infection memory suggested that cross-reactive memory joined.

Sequences were obtained from PBMCs or a T cell subset sorted from them (not recorded which). The V gene is TRBV5-1, the J gene TRBJ2-7, with 7 bases fitting TRBD2. This TCR came from a man between 18 and 35 years old who had mild COVID-19 (a few samples of this study predate the infection). Cell type and time point are not known. The CDR3 region is CASSEASGPGGEQYF. CDR3 in DNA: TGCGCCAGCAGCGAAGCCTCGGGACCGGGGGGCGAGCAGTACTTC. Combining the CDR3 with reference TRBV5-1 and TRBJ2-7 gives the whole variable domain KAGVTQTPRYLIKTRGQQVTLSCSPISGHRSVSWYQQTPGQGLQFLFEYFSETQRNKGNFPGRFSGRQFSNSRSEMNVSTLELGDSALYLCASSEASGPGGEQYFGPGTRLTVT.